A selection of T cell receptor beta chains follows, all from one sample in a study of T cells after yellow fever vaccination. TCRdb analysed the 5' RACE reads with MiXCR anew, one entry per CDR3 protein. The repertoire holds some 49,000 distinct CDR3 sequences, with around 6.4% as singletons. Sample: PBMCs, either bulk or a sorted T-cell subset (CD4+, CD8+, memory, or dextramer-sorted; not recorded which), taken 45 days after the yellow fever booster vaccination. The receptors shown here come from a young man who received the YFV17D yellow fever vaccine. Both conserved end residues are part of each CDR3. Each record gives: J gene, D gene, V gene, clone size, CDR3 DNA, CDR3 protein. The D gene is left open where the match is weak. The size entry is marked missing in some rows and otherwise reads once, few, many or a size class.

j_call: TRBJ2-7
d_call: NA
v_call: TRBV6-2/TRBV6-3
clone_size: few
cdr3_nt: TGTGCCAGCAGGCCAAAAGTTGGTTACGAGCAGTACTTC
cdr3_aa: CASRPKVGYEQYF

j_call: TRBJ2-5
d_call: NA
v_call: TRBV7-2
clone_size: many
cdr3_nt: NA
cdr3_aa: CASSFLWGGETQYF

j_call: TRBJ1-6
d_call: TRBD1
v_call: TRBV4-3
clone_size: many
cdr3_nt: TGCGCCAGCAGCCAGGACAGGTCGTGGGTTGTACCCCTCCACTTT
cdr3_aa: CASSQDRSWVVPLHF

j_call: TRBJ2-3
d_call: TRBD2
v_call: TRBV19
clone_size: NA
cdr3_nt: TGTGCCAGTAGTAACGATATGACTAGCGGAGGCACAGATACGCAGTATTTT
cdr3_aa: CASSNDMTSGGTDTQYF

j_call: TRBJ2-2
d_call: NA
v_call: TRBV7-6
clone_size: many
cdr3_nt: TGTGCCAGCAGCTCCACCCCCTCCGGGACTTACACCGGGGAGCTGTTTTTT
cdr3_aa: CASSSTPSGTYTGELFF

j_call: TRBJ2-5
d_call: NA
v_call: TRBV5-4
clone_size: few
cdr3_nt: TGTGCCAGCAGCTTGGCCGCAGAGGGAGGAGAGACCCAGTACTTC
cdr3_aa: CASSLAAEGGETQYF

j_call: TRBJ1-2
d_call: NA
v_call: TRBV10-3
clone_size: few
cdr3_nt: TGTGCCACCCGACAGGATACTCAATACACCTTC
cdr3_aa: CATRQDTQYTF

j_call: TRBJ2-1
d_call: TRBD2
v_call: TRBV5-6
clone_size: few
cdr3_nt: TGTGCCAGCAGCCTTGGGGCACTAGCGGGAGTTGGTCCTCACAATGAGCAGTTCTTC
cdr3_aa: CASSLGALAGVGPHNEQFF

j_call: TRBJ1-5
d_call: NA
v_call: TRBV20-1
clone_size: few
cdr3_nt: TGCAGTGCTAGAGTCGGGACGAGTAATAGCAATCAGCCCCAGCATTTT
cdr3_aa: CSARVGTSNSNQPQHF

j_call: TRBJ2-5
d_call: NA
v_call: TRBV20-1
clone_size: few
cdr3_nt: TGCAGTGCTAGAGATTTTCAGGGTCAGGGAGAGACCCAGTACTTC
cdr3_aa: CSARDFQGQGETQYF

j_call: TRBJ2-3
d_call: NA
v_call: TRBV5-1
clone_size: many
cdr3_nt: TGCGCCAGCAGCTTTAGCGGAGATACGCAGTATTTT
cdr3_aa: CASSFSGDTQYF

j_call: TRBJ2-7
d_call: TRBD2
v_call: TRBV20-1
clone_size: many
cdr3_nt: TGCAGTGCTAGAGAACAGCGGGAGAGGTACGAGCAGTACTTC
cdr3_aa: CSAREQRERYEQYF

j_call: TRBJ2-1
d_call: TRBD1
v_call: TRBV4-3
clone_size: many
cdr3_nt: TGCGCCAGCAGCCAAGACAGGGGGAACAATGAGCAGTTCTTC
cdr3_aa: CASSQDRGNNEQFF

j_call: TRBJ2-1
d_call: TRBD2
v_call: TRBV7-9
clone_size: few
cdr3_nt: TGTGCCAGCAGCCGGGGGGGGGGAGAGGGTGAGCAGTTCTTC
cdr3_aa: CASSRGGGEGEQFF

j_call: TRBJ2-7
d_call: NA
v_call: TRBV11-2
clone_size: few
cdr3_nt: TGTGCCAGCAGCTTATTGGGGGAGTACGAGCAGTACTTC
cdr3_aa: CASSLLGEYEQYF

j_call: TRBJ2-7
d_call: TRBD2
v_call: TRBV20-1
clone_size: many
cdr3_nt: TGCAGTGCTAGCAGCGGGGCGGTCTCCTACGAGCAGTACTTC
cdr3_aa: CSASSGAVSYEQYF

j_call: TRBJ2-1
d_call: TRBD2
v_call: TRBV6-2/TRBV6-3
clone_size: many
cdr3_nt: TGTGCCAGCAGGCGGCCCATACTAGCGGCGAACAATGAGCAGTTCTTC
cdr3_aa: CASRRPILAANNEQFF

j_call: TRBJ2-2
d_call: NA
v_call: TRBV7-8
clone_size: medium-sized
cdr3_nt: TGTGCCAGCAGAAAAACGGAGAACACCGGGGAGCTGTTTTTT
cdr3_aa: CASRKTENTGELFF

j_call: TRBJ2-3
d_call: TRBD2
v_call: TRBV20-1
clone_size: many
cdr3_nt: TGCAGTGCGCCCGGACGGGGAGCGGGAGGGGTAGATACGCAGTATTTT
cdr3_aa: CSAPGRGAGGVDTQYF

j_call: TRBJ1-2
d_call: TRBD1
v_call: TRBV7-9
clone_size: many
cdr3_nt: TGTGCCAGCAGCTGGGACAGTACTTTACCTGCTAACTATGGCTACACCTTC
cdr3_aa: CASSWDSTLPANYGYTF

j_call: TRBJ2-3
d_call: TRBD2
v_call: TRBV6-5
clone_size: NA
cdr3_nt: TGTGCCAGCAGTTACTCGAGTCTAGCGGGAGGATCAACCTTAGATACGCAGTATTTT
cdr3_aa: CASSYSSLAGGSTLDTQYF

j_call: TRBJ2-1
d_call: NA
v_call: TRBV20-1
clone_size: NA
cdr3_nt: TGCAGTGCTAACACACGGGAGGTTCAGGGGAGTGAGCAGTTCTTC
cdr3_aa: CSANTREVQGSEQFF

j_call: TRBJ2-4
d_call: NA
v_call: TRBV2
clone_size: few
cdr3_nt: TGTGCCAGCCGAACCCAAATCCAAAGTATTCAGTACTTC
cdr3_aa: CASRTQIQSIQYF

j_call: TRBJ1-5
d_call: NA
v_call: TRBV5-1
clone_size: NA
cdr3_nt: TGCGCCAGCAGCTGGGGATTGGGTCGCAATCAGCCCCAGCATTTT
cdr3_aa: CASSWGLGRNQPQHF